A selection of T cell receptor beta chains follows, all from one sample in a study of blood T cell repertoires in COVID-19. Some clones are missing from TCRdb's copy, which holds only in-frame ones; the method was immunoSEQ multiplex PCR. Among about 150,000 clones listed, about 88% were seen once. The sample taken for sequencing was PBMCs or T cells enriched from blood (not recorded which). The receptor set was obtained from a man aged 50-60 years who had recovered from COVID-19. The CDR3 runs from the conserved cysteine through the conserved F or W. The order of the fields is clone size, V gene, D gene, J gene, CDR3 protein, CDR3 DNA. A D gene is named only where the DNA matches it firmly. Rows may omit the clone size; those that give it use once, few, many or a size class.

abundance: -; v_gene: TRBV6-5; d_gene: -; j_gene: TRBJ1-4; CDR3aa: CASSYSISWGLGKLFF; CDR3nt: TGTGCCAGCAGTTACTCGATATCTTGGGGACTGGGGAAACTGTTTTTT
abundance: once; v_gene: TRBV7-2; d_gene: -; j_gene: TRBJ1-1; CDR3aa: CASSVTRATTEAFF; CDR3nt: TGTGCCAGCAGCGTCACCAGGGCAACCACTGAAGCTTTCTTT
abundance: -; v_gene: TRBV6-5; d_gene: TRBD1; j_gene: TRBJ2-7; CDR3aa: CASSYYLQGAYEQYF; CDR3nt: TGTGCCAGCAGTTACTACCTCCAGGGGGCCTACGAGCAGTACTTC
abundance: -; v_gene: TRBV9; d_gene: -; j_gene: TRBJ2-3; CDR3aa: CASSGGGIASTQYF; CDR3nt: TGTGCCAGCAGCGGAGGGGGTATTGCCAGTACGCAGTATTTT
abundance: -; v_gene: TRBV7-3; d_gene: TRBD2; j_gene: TRBJ2-1; CDR3aa: CASSLIVGGSAEQFF; CDR3nt: TGTGCCAGCAGCTTAATCGTGGGGGGGTCGGCTGAGCAGTTCTTC
abundance: -; v_gene: TRBV18; d_gene: TRBD1; j_gene: TRBJ1-1; CDR3aa: CASSPPGQTNTEAFF; CDR3nt: TGTGCCAGCTCACCACCGGGACAGACGAACACTGAAGCTTTCTTT
abundance: -; v_gene: TRBV6-5; d_gene: -; j_gene: TRBJ1-6; CDR3aa: CASKRGFNSPLHF; CDR3nt: TGTGCCAGCAAGAGAGGGTTTAATTCACCCCTCCACTTT
abundance: -; v_gene: TRBV7-2; d_gene: TRBD2; j_gene: TRBJ2-3; CDR3aa: CASSSRTSGETDTQYF; CDR3nt: TGTGCCAGCAGCTCCAGGACTAGCGGGGAGACAGATACGCAGTATTTT
abundance: -; v_gene: TRBV3-1/TRBV3-2; d_gene: -; j_gene: TRBJ1-6; CDR3aa: CASSQDPRFNSPLHF; CDR3nt: TGTGCCAGCAGCCAAGATCCCCGGTTTAATTCACCCCTCCACTTT
abundance: -; v_gene: TRBV19; d_gene: TRBD1; j_gene: TRBJ2-1; CDR3aa: CASTRTGGANEQFF; CDR3nt: TGTGCCAGTACTAGGACAGGGGGCGCGAATGAGCAGTTCTTC
abundance: many; v_gene: TRBV15; d_gene: -; j_gene: TRBJ2-7; CDR3aa: CATSRGGSEPYEQYF; CDR3nt: TGTGCCACCAGCAGAGGCGGATCGGAGCCCTACGAGCAGTACTTC
abundance: few; v_gene: TRBV4-2; d_gene: TRBD2; j_gene: TRBJ2-7; CDR3aa: CASSQGASGGAFQYEQYF; CDR3nt: TGTGCCAGCAGCCAAGGGGCTAGCGGGGGGGCTTTTCAGTACGAGCAGTACTTC
abundance: once; v_gene: TRBV7-2; d_gene: -; j_gene: TRBJ2-2; CDR3aa: CASSLQGLNTGELFF; CDR3nt: TGTGCCAGCAGCTTACAGGGGCTAAACACCGGGGAGCTGTTTTTT
abundance: -; v_gene: TRBV3-1/TRBV3-2; d_gene: -; j_gene: TRBJ2-2; CDR3aa: CASSLPAVNTGELFF; CDR3nt: TGTGCCAGCAGCCTCCCGGCGGTGAACACCGGGGAGCTGTTTTTT
abundance: many; v_gene: TRBV9; d_gene: -; j_gene: TRBJ1-5; CDR3aa: CASSVDGSNQPQHF; CDR3nt: TGTGCCAGCAGCGTAGACGGGTCCAATCAGCCCCAGCATTTT
abundance: -; v_gene: TRBV5-6; d_gene: -; j_gene: TRBJ2-7; CDR3aa: CASSLVGAGPYEQYF; CDR3nt: TGTGCCAGCAGCTTGGTGGGGGCCGGGCCCTACGAGCAGTACTTC
abundance: -; v_gene: TRBV7-2; d_gene: -; j_gene: TRBJ2-2; CDR3aa: CASSARTRNTGELFF; CDR3nt: TGTGCCAGCAGCGCTCGAACTAGAAACACCGGGGAGCTGTTTTTT
abundance: -; v_gene: TRBV3-1/TRBV3-2; d_gene: TRBD1; j_gene: TRBJ2-5; CDR3aa: CASSPLGQGRQETQYF; CDR3nt: TGTGCCAGCAGCCCGCTAGGACAGGGGAGACAAGAGACCCAGTACTTC
abundance: -; v_gene: TRBV4-2; d_gene: -; j_gene: TRBJ2-7; CDR3aa: CASSQEREQYF; CDR3nt: TGTGCCAGCAGCCAAGAGCGGGAGCAGTACTTC
abundance: -; v_gene: TRBV3-1/TRBV3-2; d_gene: TRBD1; j_gene: TRBJ1-3; CDR3aa: CASSHRTGLSGNTIYF; CDR3nt: TGTGCCAGCAGCCACCGGACAGGCCTCTCTGGAAACACCATATATTTT
abundance: -; v_gene: TRBV5-1; d_gene: TRBD1; j_gene: TRBJ2-1; CDR3aa: CASSFGTAYNEQFF; CDR3nt: TGCGCCAGCAGCTTCGGGACAGCCTACAATGAGCAGTTCTTC
abundance: -; v_gene: TRBV18; d_gene: TRBD1; j_gene: TRBJ1-5; CDR3aa: CASSPTGEAPQHF; CDR3nt: TGTGCCAGCTCACCGACAGGGGAAGCGCCCCAGCATTTT
abundance: -; v_gene: TRBV7-2; d_gene: -; j_gene: TRBJ1-2; CDR3aa: CASSPDQGYNYGYTF; CDR3nt: TGTGCCAGCAGCCCAGATCAGGGATATAACTATGGCTACACCTTC
abundance: -; v_gene: TRBV5-1; d_gene: TRBD1; j_gene: TRBJ1-2; CDR3aa: CASSAGQGNGYTF; CDR3nt: TGCGCCAGCAGCGCTGGACAGGGGAATGGCTACACCTTC
abundance: once; v_gene: TRBV12-1; d_gene: -; j_gene: TRBJ1-6; CDR3aa: CASSYPRGTGLNNSPLHF; CDR3nt: TGTGCCAGCAGCTACCCACGGGGGACGGGATTAAATAATTCACCCCTCCACTTT
abundance: once; v_gene: TRBV18; d_gene: TRBD1; j_gene: TRBJ2-7; CDR3aa: CASSPDRGSSYEQYF; CDR3nt: TGTGCCAGCTCACCCGACAGGGGCAGCTCCTACGAGCAGTACTTC